This note documents a single T cell receptor beta chain sequence. Its antigen is currently unknown. PCR involved 60 Vbeta and 13 Jbeta primers. Produced via immunoSEQ multiplex PCR; TCRdb's table is partial and in-frame only. The sample shows 74,000 or so clones, and roughly 1.5% sits with its ten largest clones. This CDR3 contains 17 residues. Looked up from germline, CDR1 is SGHDN and CDR2 is FVKESK. V lost 0 bases to trimming and J lost 3 bases, with 15 bases between them. This sample stems from a study of cytomegalovirus exposure and HLA in healthy donors. General study results and limits: Cytomegalovirus-associated TCR beta chains were listed, numbering approximately 150.

The V gene is TRBV14, the J gene TRBJ2-1; D gene uncertain. The specimen sequenced was PBMCs. The TCR was taken from a woman aged 55-69 years in good health and CMV-seronegative. In nucleotides, the CDR3 is TGTGCCAGCAGCCAAGATTGGTCCGGGTTTGACTACAATGAGCAGTTCTTC. Its translation: CASSQDWSGFDYNEQFF.